The clone carrying this T cell receptor (beta chain) was counted many times. The germline V gene encodes CDR1 SEHNR and CDR2 FQNEAQ (reference sequence). The CDR3 has 15 residues. V was pared by 5 bases and J by 7 bases, with 21 bases between. Patients aged 18 to 65 with hyperthyroidism were newly diagnosed, with duration under 2 months. The data stem from a study of T cells in Graves' hyperthyroidism and ophthalmopathy. Amplified TCR beta CDR3 regions came from RNA transcripts. Primed by the HTBI set, a first-round RT-PCR was run on the TCR CDR3. TCRdb independently ran MiXCR on the multiplex PCR reads; one entry per CDR3 protein. The sample has hundreds of thousands of distinct CDR3 sequences, around 40% seen once.

This receptor was obtained from a woman in her thirties or forties with Graves' hyperthyroidism. Sequenced material: blood. This sequence joins TRBV7-9 and TRBJ2-7, with D perhaps matching TRBD2 (7 bases). As DNA, the CDR3 is TGTGCCAGCAGCCCGAGCGGGACCGGGGGGCGGGAGCAGTACTTC. This codes for CASSPSGTGGREQYF.